The 14 T cell receptor beta chains below all came from one sample that was sequenced in a study of metastatic and nonmetastatic thyroid tumors. TCRdb re-processed the PCR reads through MiXCR. The profile covers almost 70,000 clones, with more than 13% appearing a single time and around 7% taken by the ten largest. Among the patients, none had received any treatment before thyroid surgery. The sample was blood. The receptors originated from a male donor with papillary thyroid cancer or a benign thyroid nodule (not recorded which). Some clones in this sample may be carry-over from other donors' samples.

In regard to this clone: A junction boundary mismatches the germline segment, possibly from a read error. This chain links TRBV6-1 with TRBJ2-2, with 8 positions matching TRBD1. Germline V CDR1 and CDR2: MNHNS, SASEGT. The CDR3 has 16 amino acids. The DNA for the CDR3 is TGTGCCAGAAGTGAGTTGGGACAGGAGAACACCGGGGAGCTGTTTTTT. It translates to CARSELGQENTGELFF.

This clone was detected ten times or more. Just one base apart from a much larger clone, this may be a read error. This chain uses TRBV6-2 or TRBV6-3 with TRBJ2-1; 8 bases fit TRBD2. CDR1 and CDR2 (germline): MNHEY, SVGEGT. The trim removed 8 bases at V and 8 bases at J, leaving 8 bases unmatched. The CDR3 spans 13 residues. CDR3 residues: CASQIRLAYEQFF. The CDR3 nucleotides read TGTGCCAGCCAAATCAGACTAGCGTATGAGCAGTTCTTC.

This clone was detected once. The chain employs TRBV5-1 and TRBJ1-1, with D possibly matching TRBD1 (5 bases). V shed 4 bases and J shed 11 bases, with 21 bases lying between them. The germline gives CDR1 SGHRS, CDR2 YFSETQ. This CDR3 is 14 amino acids long. DNA for the CDR3: TGCGCCAGCAGCCACGTGGACAAATCTGGTTTGGCTTTCTTT. This translates into CASSHVDKSGLAFF.

There are many counts of this clone. The chain has TRBV7-9 and TRBJ2-7; TRBD1 agrees at 10 bases. Germline V CDR1 and CDR2: SEHNR, FQNEAQ (reference sequence). The CDR3 runs 15 residues. Unmatched junction bases numbered 6, after V lost 2 bases and J lost 5 bases. The CDR3 loop reads CASSLSGQGFHEQYF. CDR3 coding DNA: TGTGCCAGCAGCTTATCGGGACAGGGGTTCCACGAGCAGTACTTC.

Many counts were recorded for this clone. The CDR3 region has the DNA TGTGCCAGCAGTGGTCCCCGACAGGAAAACATTCAGTACTTC. Its protein is CASSGPRQENIQYF. The chain employs TRBV12-3 or TRBV12-4 and TRBJ2-4, with D perhaps matching TRBD1 (6 bases). The length of the CDR3 is 14 residues. Trimming removed 5 bases from V and 5 bases from J, with 13 bases in between.

In its sample, this clone was seen many times. J is TRBJ2-2 and V is TRBV6-1; 8 positions agree with TRBD2. The J segment lost 6 bases and the V segment lost 6 bases, leaving 6 bases of the junction unmatched. This CDR3 region has 14 residues. CDR1 MNHNS and CDR2 SASEGT come from the germline V gene. CDR3 DNA: TGTGCCAGCAGCCGGGAGGGGGTAGCCGGGGAGCTGTTTTTT. Encoded protein: CASSREGVAGELFF.

This clone was seen once. This sequence may be a read error, since a much larger clone differs from it by one base. CDR3 DNA: TGCTCCAGCAGCTTGGAAGGAACCGATACGCAGTATTTT. This encodes CSSSLEGTDTQYF. The chain links TRBV5-1 to TRBJ2-3; the D is unclear. CDR1 is SGHRS, CDR2 YFSETQ, per germline. The CDR3 runs 13 residues.

This clone has a count of ten or more. The J gene is TRBJ1-2, the V gene TRBV19; a weak D match, TRBD1 (6 bases). The ends were cut back, 7 bases at V and 3 bases at J, with 12 bases in the middle. CDR1 is LNHDA and CDR2 is SQIVND in the germline V gene (reference sequence). The CDR3 loop spans 13 amino acids. DNA of the CDR3: TGTGCCAGTATTGGGGGGCCTGACTATGGCTACACCTTC. This gives the protein CASIGGPDYGYTF.

This clone has ten or more counts. The V gene is TRBV6-8, the J gene TRBJ2-7, with D possibly being TRBD2 (5 bases). The CDR3 sequence is 12 residues long. CDR1 is MNHGY and CDR2 is SAAAGT in the germline V gene. V lost 6 bases, J lost 5 bases, and 11 bases lay in between. The CDR3 spells CASRAGFDEQYF. The CDR3, as DNA: TGTGCCAGCAGGGCGGGTTTCGACGAGCAGTACTTC.

This clone was found many times. This chain uses TRBV6-1 with TRBJ2-5, with TRBD2 matching 13 bases. The V gene's germline CDR1 is MNHNS and CDR2 SASEGT. The trim removed 7 bases at V and 1 base at J, leaving 6 bases unmatched. The CDR3 is made up of 16 amino acids. CDR3 nucleotide sequence: TGTGCCAGCACTGGACTAGCGGGAGCCCTCCAAGAGACCCAGTACTTC. Protein sequence: CASTGLAGALQETQYF.

This clone was seen many times. DNA of the CDR3: TGTGCCAGCAGCCAAGATCGCCTCCAAGAAAGGCAGTATTTT. This encodes CASSQDRLQERQYF. The chain joins TRBV3-1 to TRBJ2-3; D gene unclear. V lost 0 bases to trimming and J lost 11 bases, with 15 bases between them. Per germline, CDR1 LGHDT and CDR2 YNNKEL (reference sequence). This CDR3 is 14 amino acids long.

This clone was seen repeatedly, ten times or more. Germline and junction disagree at one end, which may indicate a read error. The chain joins TRBV7-7 to TRBJ2-5; 7 bases agree with TRBD1. Germline CDR1 and CDR2: SSHAT and FNYEAQ (reference sequence). CDR3 size: 13 residues. The CDR3 DNA sequence: TGTGCTAGCAGCTCTGACAGGGAAGAGACCCAGTACTTC. This codes for CASSSDREETQYF.

Many counts were recorded for this clone. This chain uses TRBV3-1 with TRBJ2-5; D might be TRBD2 (5 bases). Germline V lookup: CDR1 LGHDT, CDR2 YNNKEL (reference sequence). The CDR3 is 16 amino acids. Trimming cost V 2 bases and J 1 base, with 14 bases left between them. The CDR3 DNA sequence: TGTGCCAGCAGCCAAAATTCAGCGGAGTCCCAAGAGACCCAGTACTTC. It encodes CASSQNSAESQETQYF.

This clone has ten or more counts. This rearrangement joins TRBV19 to TRBJ1-2; TRBD1 agrees at 11 bases. Germline values: CDR1 LNHDA, CDR2 SQIVND (reference sequence). J lost 4 bases, V lost 6 bases, and 7 bases had no gene match. The CDR3 spans 15 residues. The CDR3 DNA sequence: TGTGCCAGTAGCCCGGGACAGGGGGACATCTATGGCTACACCTTC. It encodes CASSPGQGDIYGYTF.